The clone carrying this T cell receptor (beta chain) showed up just a few times. Its target is unknown. The CDR3 loop spans 14 amino acids. V was pared by 9 bases and J by 1 base, with 8 bases of the junction left unmatched. The sample comes from a study of cytomegalovirus exposure and HLA in healthy donors. Vbeta (60) and Jbeta (13) primers were used in the PCR. Profiling relied on immunoSEQ multiplex PCR, and the TCRdb table lists in-frame clones only, not all of them. Of a few hundred thousand clones listed, 85% to 95% are singletons. Regarding the study as a whole: In a later analysis, productive TCRs from donors in an Asian-associated ancestry cluster reportedly carried fewer N-insertions than the cohort mean. In a later analysis, V- and J-gene trimming of beta chains associated with a DCLRE1C missense variant, replicated independently.

The specimen was PBMCs. The chain combines TRBV6-7 with TRBJ2-5, with 7 bases matching TRBD2. TRBV6-7 is known as an ORF, though its function is uncertain. The sequence came from a girl aged 2 to 10 in good health and CMV-seronegative. CDR3 sequence: CARTSTRPQETQYF. In nucleotides, the CDR3 is TGTGCCAGGACTAGCACCAGACCCCAAGAGACCCAGTACTTC.